The present T cell receptor (beta chain) was sequenced within a study of identical twins. Findings of the study overall: Fewer insertions characterized abundant cord blood beta clonotypes, whereas memory repertoires showed none.

TCRdb reprocessed the 5' RACE reads with MiXCR, giving one entry per CDR3 protein. The table records about 690,000 distinct CDR3 sequences, about 20% of them present only once. This clonotype was found a few times. The antigen remains unidentified. Germline V gene data show CDR1 as ENHRY and CDR2 as SYGVKD. This CDR3 is 18 amino acids long. The V and J ends lost 4 bases and 0 bases, in that order; junction bases with no gene match: 8. These data also formed part of another study, on T cells expressing NK-cell markers.

This TCR derives from a woman between 18 and 29 years old in good health. Sequencing was performed on PBMCs. The rearrangement uses TRBV10-3 and TRBJ2-1; 11 bases map to TRBD2. CDR3 sequence: CAISALAGGLSSYNEQFF. The CDR3 DNA sequence: TGTGCCATCAGTGCTCTAGCGGGGGGCCTTAGCTCCTACAATGAGCAGTTCTTC.